This paragraph covers one T cell receptor (beta chain) sequence. Its antigen is unidentified. These data originate in a study of T cell responses to AZD1222 COVID-19 vaccine. The table came from immunoSEQ multiplex PCR; TCRdb's copy has only in-frame clones and leaves some out. The repertoire holds roughly 200,000 clones, with approximately 94% as singletons. This CDR3 region has 15 residues. CDR1 ENHRY and CDR2 SYGVKD come from the germline V gene. The V end was cut by 10 bases, the J end by 5 bases, with 21 bases between. Study-level results: Per reports, nearly half of all spike-specific TCRs target regions that are unmutated in variants. Repertoire sampling occurred only after the peak T cell response.

The sample consisted of peripheral blood, taken 28 days after the second dose of the MenACWY control vaccine. The chain employs TRBV10-3 and TRBJ2-1; perhaps TRBD1 as D (6 bases). The origin of this receptor is an adult who received the MenACWY meningococcal vaccine as a control. As DNA, the CDR3 is TGTGCCACCAAACCGGGACAAATAATAGACAATGAGCAGTTCTTC. Its protein product is CATKPGQIIDNEQFF.